These 20 T cell receptor beta chains were sequenced from one sample in a study of blood T cells in healthy people across ages. Next came a second PCR, run for 7 to 11 cycles, which used a sample-barcoded 5' primer along with a J-beta primer mix. One entry per CDR3 protein results from TCRdb running MiXCR on the 5' RACE reads. Among some 640,000 distinct CDR3 sequences listed, about 30% were seen once. Sequencing was performed on blood. All receptors come from a woman aged 80 or older in good health.

This clonotype appeared many times. This chain connects TRBV5-6 to TRBJ1-1; D call uncertain. V lost 2 bases and J lost 0, with 8 bases in between. The germline V gene has CDR1 SGHDT and CDR2 YYEEEE. This CDR3 region has 14 residues. The CDR3 is CASSLGSVNTEAFF. The CDR3 DNA sequence: TGTGCCAGCAGCTTAGGGTCAGTGAACACTGAAGCTTTCTTT.

Concerning this clonotype itself: Possible read error: a much larger clone is one base away. The genes are TRBV4-2 and TRBJ2-1; possible D gene TRBD2, 6 bases. Trimming pared 3 bases from V and 13 bases from J, leaving 28 bases between. CDR3 size: 17 residues. Germline V gene data show CDR1 as LGHNA and CDR2 as YNFKEQ. In nucleotides, the CDR3 is TGTGCCAGCAGCCAGGGTGGACGGGGGAACCTCCAAGAGACCCAGTTCTTC. This encodes CASSQGGRGNLQETQFF.

The chain carries TRBV2 and TRBJ1-5, with D unclear. The ends were cut back, 5 bases at V and 1 base at J, with 15 bases in the middle. CDR1 and CDR2 from the germline V gene are SNHLY and FYNNEI. The CDR3 runs to 16 residues. CDR3 nucleotide sequence: TGTGCCAGCAGTCGCCGAGGGCTGGAAAGCAATCAGCCCCAGCATTTT. The encoded protein is CASSRRGLESNQPQHF.

This clonotype was seen a few times. It may be a read error: a sequence one base away is much more abundant. The chain couples TRBV20-1 to TRBJ2-3; 8 bases are a match to TRBD1. Germline CDR1 and CDR2: DFQATT and SNEGSKA (reference sequence). The CDR3 is made up of 16 amino acids. In DNA form, the CDR3 reads TGCAGTACTAGAGATTATAGGACAGGGTCTACAGATACGCAGTATTTT. This sequence encodes CSTRDYRTGSTDTQYF.

This clonotype was picked up many times. The chain employs TRBV2 and TRBJ2-3, with 11 bases lining up with TRBD1. The CDR3 sequence is 13 residues long. From germline, CDR1 is SNHLY and CDR2 FYNNEI. The trim removed 6 bases at V and 6 bases at J, leaving 2 bases unmatched. In nucleotides, the CDR3 is TGTGCCAGCAGAGGACAGGGGGCTGATACGCAGTATTTT. Amino acid sequence: CASRGQGADTQYF.

The chain uses TRBV20-1 and TRBJ1-1; D is unclear. The CDR3 is 17 amino acids. The germline CDR1 and CDR2 sequences are DFQATT and SNEGSKA (reference sequence). The V gene lost 1 base and the J gene lost 0 bases, with 18 bases spanning the gap. CDR3 loop: CSARGQGSQDLNTEAFF. In DNA, the CDR3 is TGCAGTGCTAGAGGTCAAGGGTCCCAGGACCTGAACACTGAAGCTTTCTTT.

Only one count was recorded for this clonotype. At one of its ends the junction is not consistent with the germline gene, which may arise from a read error. The chain recombines TRBV30 with TRBJ2-3, with 7 bases lining up with TRBD2. The length of the CDR3 is 17 residues. Per the germline V gene, CDR1 is GTSNPN and CDR2 is SVGIG (reference sequence). Here the CDR3 DNA reads TGTGCCTGGAGCTTTACCTCCTGGGGGGGGAGAACAGATATGCAGTATTTT. Its translation: CAWSFTSWGGRTDMQYF. The full variable domain, rest sourced from reference TRBV30 and TRBJ2-3, is SQTIHQWPATLVQPVGSPLSLECTVEGTSNPNLYWYRQAAGRGLQLLFYSVGIGQISSEVPQNLSASRPQDRQFILSSKKLLLSDSGFYLCAWSFTSWGGRTDMQYFGPGTRLTVL.

Many counts were recorded for this clonotype. The chain employs TRBV20-1 and TRBJ2-3, with D perhaps TRBD2 (6 bases). Trimming left V 4 bases short and J 2 bases short, with 10 bases between. CDR3 length equals 13 residues. Germline CDR1 and CDR2: DFQATT and SNEGSKA (reference sequence). The CDR3 region is CSATGVFTDTQYF. The CDR3, as DNA: TGCAGTGCTACGGGGGTCTTCACAGATACGCAGTATTTT.

For this clonotype: Being one base from a much bigger clone, this may be a read error. V gene TRBV12-3 or TRBV12-4 combines with J gene TRBJ1-1, with 9 positions matching TRBD1. The CDR3 loop spans 17 amino acids. The CDR3 DNA is TGTGCCGGCAGTTTGTACGGAACCGGGACAGGGAGAACTGAAGCTTTCTTT. Translating gives CAGSLYGTGTGRTEAFF.

The chain couples TRBV9 to TRBJ2-5, with 11 bases identical to TRBD2. This CDR3 has 15 residues. The trim removed 3 bases at V and 3 bases at J, leaving 4 bases unmatched. Germline lookup yields CDR1 SGDLS and CDR2 YYNGEE. This CDR3 reads CASSARLAGKETQYF. Here the CDR3 DNA reads TGTGCCAGCAGCGCCAGACTAGCGGGGAAAGAGACCCAGTACTTC.

The J gene is TRBJ2-3, the V gene TRBV30; no clear D. CDR1 GTSNPN and CDR2 SVGIG come from the germline V gene (reference sequence). This CDR3 spans 12 amino acids. V was pared by 4 bases and J by 6 bases, with 11 bases between. CDR3 amino acids: CAWMLAADTQYF. CDR3 coding DNA: TGTGCCTGGATGTTAGCAGCTGATACGCAGTATTTT.

This chain connects TRBV10-3 to TRBJ2-3, with D uncertain. The germline V and J ends were trimmed by 11 bases and 4 bases, with 10 bases remaining between them. Germline CDR1 reads ENHRY; CDR2 reads SYGVKD. This CDR3 contains 11 residues. For the CDR3, the DNA is TGTGCCGCTCTGGCGGCAGATACGCAGTATTTT. Protein: CAALAADTQYF.

Regarding this clonotype: This may arise from a read error, as a much more abundant clone is one base away. The CDR3 spells CASRGGLAGHNEQYF. The CDR3 DNA sequence: TGTGCCAGCAGGGGCGGACTAGCGGGGCACAATGAGCAGTACTTC. The V call is TRBV25-1, the J call TRBJ2-1; the match to TRBD2 covers 12 bases. The last part of the DNA fits TRBJ2-7 better; the J call may be wrong. Per the germline V gene, CDR1 is MGHDK and CDR2 is SYGVNS. CDR3 length equals 15 residues.

There are many counts of this clonotype. The CDR3 region has the DNA TGTGCCAGCAGTGGGACAGCTGCTAACTATGGCTACACCTTC. Its translation is CASSGTAANYGYTF. The chain links TRBV6-6 to TRBJ1-2, with 7 bases fitting TRBD1. Germline V CDR1 and CDR2: MNHNY, SVGAGI (reference sequence). V dropped 5 bases and J dropped 0; count of bases not matched to a gene: 3. This CDR3 spans 14 amino acids.

The chain carries TRBV20-1 and TRBJ2-7; D might be TRBD2 (5 bases). The J call is doubtful: the DNA matches TRBJ2-5 better. The CDR3 consists of 14 residues. Germline V gene sequence: CDR1 DFQATT, CDR2 SNEGSKA (reference sequence). The CDR3 loop is CSASAPSSRKTQYF. The CDR3 bases are TGCAGTGCTAGTGCCCCTAGCTCTCGGAAGACCCAGTACTTC.

The V gene is TRBV10-3, the J gene TRBJ2-7, with D unresolved. Between the trimmed V and J ends, which lost 7 bases and 6 bases, there was a span of 13 bases. The CDR3 is made up of 12 amino acids. CDR1 is ENHRY, CDR2 SYGVKD, per germline. The CDR3 here is CAITPAGCEQYF. The CDR3 DNA is TGTGCCATCACTCCGGCAGGCTGCGAGCAGTACTTC.

This clonotype was found many times. A much larger clone is a single base away; this may be a read error. This chain links TRBV7-2 with TRBJ2-1, with D unclear. TRBJ2-7 explains the end of the DNA better; the J call may be wrong. The CDR3 runs 15 residues. The germline V gene encodes CDR1 SGHTA and CDR2 FQGNSA. In DNA form, the CDR3 reads TGTGCCAGCAGCTTAGTCGGAGCGACCTACAATGAGCAGTACTTC. This gives the protein CASSLVGATYNEQYF.

This clonotype was observed many times. This chain links TRBV20-1 with TRBJ2-7; D is unresolved. CDR1 is DFQATT, CDR2 SNEGSKA, per germline (reference sequence). The V and J ends lost 6 bases and 3 bases respectively, with 21 bases between them. The CDR3 runs to 15 residues. The CDR3 here is CSAYAQSPELYEQYF. For the CDR3, the DNA is TGCAGTGCCTATGCCCAATCTCCAGAGCTCTACGAGCAGTACTTC.

This rearrangement joins TRBV20-1 to TRBJ1-5; no reliable D call. V was shortened by 0 bases and J by 0 bases, with 15 bases between the two germline ends. The germline gives CDR1 DFQATT, CDR2 SNEGSKA (reference sequence). This CDR3 spans 17 amino acids. CDR3: CSARETGRIYSNQPQHF. The CDR3 DNA reads TGCAGTGCTAGAGAAACCGGACGAATCTATAGCAATCAGCCCCAGCATTTT.

This clonotype was observed at least ten times. This sequence joins TRBV29-1 and TRBJ2-5; perhaps TRBD2 as D (6 bases). This CDR3 has 12 residues. The germline V and J ends were trimmed by 4 bases and 5 bases, with 11 bases remaining between them. Germline lookup yields CDR1 SQVTM and CDR2 ANQGSEA. For the CDR3, the DNA is TGCAGCGTTGGTCTAGCGACGGAGACCCAGTACTTC. Translation: CSVGLATETQYF.